This TCR beta chain was captured in a study of lymphopenia after photon versus proton radiotherapy. Study conclusions and caveats: Under photons, naive T cells and diversity fell while effector/memory populations rose. A bigger post-nadir fall in TCR diversity correlated inversely with survival time in deceased patients. Post-nadir diversity loss with photons came from oligoclonal expansion, particularly CD8+ Temra cells. Only patients who died were analyzed for survival; proton advantage is unproven.

Profiling relied on immunoSEQ multiplex PCR, and the TCRdb table lists in-frame clones only, not all of them. The profile shows tens of thousands of clones, approximately 90% of them singletons. With 6 bases removed from V and 5 bases from J, the gap between germline ends came to 10 bases. CDR3 length equals 13 residues. Germline loops: CDR1 SNHLY, CDR2 FYNNEI. Comments on this clone: The antigen remains undetermined.

The source was peripheral blood, collected from a patient treated with photon-based radiotherapy. The chain links TRBV2 to TRBJ2-2; weak D call: TRBD2 (5 bases). The sequence came from a woman in her 70s with pancreatic cancer. The CDR3 here is CASRIGSTGELFF. CDR3 nucleotide sequence: TGTGCCAGCAGGATTGGGAGTACCGGGGAGCTGTTTTTT.